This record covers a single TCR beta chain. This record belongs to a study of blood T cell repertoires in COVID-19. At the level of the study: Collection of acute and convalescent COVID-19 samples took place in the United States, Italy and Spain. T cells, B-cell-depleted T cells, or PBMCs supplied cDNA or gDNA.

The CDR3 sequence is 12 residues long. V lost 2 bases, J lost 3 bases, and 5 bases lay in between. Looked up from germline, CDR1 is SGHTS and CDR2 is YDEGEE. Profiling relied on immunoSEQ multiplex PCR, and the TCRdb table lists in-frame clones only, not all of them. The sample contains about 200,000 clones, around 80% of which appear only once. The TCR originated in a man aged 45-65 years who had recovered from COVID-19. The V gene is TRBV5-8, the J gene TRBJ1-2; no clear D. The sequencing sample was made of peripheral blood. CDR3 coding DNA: TGTGCCAGCAGCTTACTCGACTATGGCTACACCTTC. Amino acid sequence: CASSLLDYGYTF. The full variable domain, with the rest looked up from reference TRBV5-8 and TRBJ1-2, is EAGVTQSPTHLIKTRGQQATLRCSPISGHTSVYWYQQALGLGLQFLLWYDEGEERNRGNFPPRFSGRQFPNYSSELNVNALELEDSALYLCASSLLDYGYTFGSGTRLTVV.